This T cell receptor (beta chain) was captured in a study of cytomegalovirus exposure and HLA in healthy donors. The PCR contained 60 Vbeta and 13 Jbeta primers. The table came from immunoSEQ multiplex PCR; TCRdb's copy has only in-frame clones and leaves some out. This table holds more than 100,000 clones, more than 70% found once. V was clipped by 6 bases and J by 6 bases, with 15 bases between them. The CDR3 extends over 14 amino acids. Germline V gene lookup returns CDR1 SEHNR and CDR2 FQNEAQ (reference sequence). The sample comprised PBMCs. The V call is TRBV7-9, the J call TRBJ2-4; maybe TRBD1 (6 bases). The sequence derives from a woman aged 60 to 75 in good health and CMV-seronegative. CDR3: CASRSGAGANIQYF. The CDR3 DNA follows: TGTGCCAGCAGATCCGGGGCAGGGGCAAACATTCAGTACTTC. Combining the CDR3 with reference TRBV7-9 and TRBJ2-4 gives the whole variable domain DTGVSQNPRHKITKRGQNVTFRCDPISEHNRLYWYRQTLGQGPEFLTYFQNEAQLEKSRLLSDRFSAERPKGSFSTLEIQRTEQGDSAMYLCASRSGAGANIQYFGAGTRLSVL.